The present TCR beta chain was sequenced within a study of T cells in Graves' hyperthyroidism and ophthalmopathy. Findings of the study overall: Model-based prediction identified ophthalmopathy a median around seven months prior to its onset.

The CDR3 regions of TCR beta were amplified from RNA transcripts. First-round RT-PCR with HTBI primers amplified the TCR CDR3 region. Via MiXCR, TCRdb re-called the multiplex PCR reads, giving one row per CDR3 protein. The table includes some 700,000 distinct CDR3 sequences, around a sixth detected once. Concerning this clonotype: What it binds is unknown.

This CDR3 contains 15 residues. V lost 6 bases, J lost 6 bases, and 8 bases stayed unmatched. Germline CDR1 reads MDHEN; CDR2 reads SYDVKM. The sequencing input was blood. The receptor was isolated from a middle-aged man with Graves' hyperthyroidism. This sequence joins TRBV28 and TRBJ1-6; 7 bases fit TRBD1. The CDR3, as DNA: TGTGCCAGCAGCAGGGGGGCGCCGGGTAATTCACCCCTCCACTTT. Translation: CASSRGAPGNSPLHF. The full variable domain, its missing parts supplied by reference TRBV28 and TRBJ1-6, is DVKVTQSSRYLVKRTGEKVFLECVQDMDHENMFWYRQDPGLGLRLIYFSYDVKMKEKGDIPEGYSVSREKKERFSLILESASTNQTSMYLCASSRGAPGNSPLHFGNGTRLTVT.